This T cell receptor (beta chain) was sequenced during a study of T-cell memory formation after mild COVID-19. Study observations and caveats: Contracting CD8+ clones were enriched in EMRA, CD4+ mainly in CM and EM. That cross-reactive memory joined was suggested by some responding clones appearing in pre-infection memory. Clones contracting across day 15 to 85 had a balanced CD4/CD8 profile; later expanding clones leaned CD4+.

This clonotype was picked up a small number of times. The target antigen is unknown. Constant-segment primers and 5'RACE yielded cDNA libraries for TCR alpha and TCR beta, each carrying sample barcodes and UMIs. TCRdb reanalysed the 5' RACE reads using MiXCR and keeps one entry per CDR3 protein. The table lists hundreds of thousands of distinct CDR3 sequences, around 15% of them singletons, with about a fifth in the top ten. The germline V gene encodes CDR1 LGHDT and CDR2 YNNKEL (reference sequence). The CDR3 is made up of 20 amino acids. Trimming removed 0 bases from V and 1 base from J, with 22 bases in between.

The TCR comes from a man between 18 and 29 years old who had mild COVID-19 (a few samples of this study predate the infection). Cell type and time point are not known. This chain uses TRBV3-1 with TRBJ1-3; a possible D gene is TRBD1 (5 bases). The sample taken for sequencing was PBMCs or a T cell subset sorted from them (not recorded which). CDR3 bases: TGTGCCAGCAGCCAAGATGGGCGGGGACGGGCGCCTGAATCTGGAAACACCATATATTTT. Its translation is CASSQDGRGRAPESGNTIYF.